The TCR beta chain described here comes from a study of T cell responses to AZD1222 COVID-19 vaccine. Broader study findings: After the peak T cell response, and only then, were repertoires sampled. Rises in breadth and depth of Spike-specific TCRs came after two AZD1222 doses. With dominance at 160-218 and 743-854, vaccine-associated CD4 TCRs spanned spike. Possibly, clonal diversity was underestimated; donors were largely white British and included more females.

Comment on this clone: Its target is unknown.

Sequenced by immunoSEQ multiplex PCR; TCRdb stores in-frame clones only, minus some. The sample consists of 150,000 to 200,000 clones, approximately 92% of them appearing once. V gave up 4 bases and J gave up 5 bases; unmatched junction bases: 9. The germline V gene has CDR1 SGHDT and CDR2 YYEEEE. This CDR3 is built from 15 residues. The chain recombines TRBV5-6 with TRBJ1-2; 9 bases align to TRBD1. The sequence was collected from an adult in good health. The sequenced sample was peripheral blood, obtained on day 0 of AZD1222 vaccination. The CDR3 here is CASSTKPQGAYGYTF. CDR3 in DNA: TGTGCCAGCAGCACAAAACCACAGGGGGCGTATGGCTACACCTTC.